This T cell receptor (beta chain) derives from a study of blood T cell repertoires in COVID-19. Study in general: PBMCs, B-cell-depleted T cells, or T cells were the source of the cDNA or gDNA that made up the material.

V was pared by 2 bases and J by 4 bases, with 14 bases between. Looked up from germline, CDR1 is KGHSH and CDR2 is LQKENI. The CDR3 runs to 16 residues. Per the original methods: Nucleated cell number was recorded as an estimate derived from reference gene primer amplification. The data were produced by immunoSEQ multiplex PCR, yet TCRdb's version contains in-frame clones alone and is incomplete. V, J and clone size were drawn from that table, and D and trimming were deduced from the DNA. The sample yields 90,000 to 100,000 clones, roughly 82% seen once. This TCR came from a man between 65 and 80 years old with active or convalescent COVID-19. The sample consisted of peripheral blood. The V call is TRBV18, the J call TRBJ1-4, with D uncertain. The CDR3 coding sequence is TGTGCCAGCTCACCAACCTCGAAGCCAAATAATGAAAAACTGTTTTTT. Translation: CASSPTSKPNNEKLFF.